This entry lists 27 T cell receptor beta chains sequenced from one sample in a study of T cells in Graves' hyperthyroidism and ophthalmopathy. RNA transcripts gave rise to amplified TCR beta CDR3 regions. First-round RT-PCR of the TCR CDR3 relied on the HTBI primer set. TCRdb re-called the multiplex PCR reads with MiXCR, one entry per CDR3 protein. The profile shows about 710,000 distinct CDR3 sequences, less than 20% of them singletons. The sequencing sample was made of blood. All receptors derive from a man aged 18 to 30 with Graves' hyperthyroidism.

This clonotype was detected many times. This chain uses TRBV7-2 with TRBJ2-1; D is unclear. The V gene's germline CDR1 is SGHTA and CDR2 FQGNSA. Deletions cut 5 bases from V and 0 bases from J, with 11 bases between. The CDR3 is 15 residues long. CDR3: CASSLTTFSYNEQFF. In DNA form, the CDR3 reads TGTGCCAGCAGCCTTACCACCTTCTCCTACAATGAGCAGTTCTTC.

The chain couples TRBV5-1 to TRBJ2-3, with D unclear. Between the trimmed V and J ends, which lost 4 bases and 1 base, there was a span of 10 bases. Germline-derived CDR1 and CDR2 are SGHRS and YFSETQ. The CDR3 totals 14 residues. The CDR3 here is CASSGPRRTDTQYF. Written as DNA, the CDR3 is TGCGCCAGCAGCGGACCCAGACGCACAGATACGCAGTATTTT.

The V and J genes are TRBV14 and TRBJ2-1; 9 bases are shared with TRBD1. V gave up 1 base and J gave up 6 bases; unmatched junction bases: 10. Germline lookup yields CDR1 SGHDN and CDR2 FVKESK. The CDR3 consists of 17 residues. The CDR3 sequence: CASSQVTGTGFLNEQFF. The CDR3 DNA follows: TGTGCCAGCAGCCAAGTTACCGGGACAGGGTTTCTCAATGAGCAGTTCTTC.

This clonotype was observed a few times. This chain joins TRBV4-2 and TRBJ2-7; 8 positions match TRBD2. The CDR3 runs 15 residues. Unmatched junction bases numbered 7, after V lost 4 bases and J lost 2 bases. Germline V gene sequence: CDR1 LGHNA, CDR2 YNFKEQ. DNA for the CDR3: TGTGCCAGCAGCCTGATGAGCGGGAGCCCCTACGAGCAGTACTTC. Translating gives CASSLMSGSPYEQYF.

This clonotype came up a few times. The rearrangement joins TRBV7-9 to TRBJ2-7; 8 nucleotides align to TRBD2. With V trimmed by 5 bases and J by 1 base, 7 bases remained unmatched. This CDR3 comprises 15 residues. The germline gives CDR1 SEHNR, CDR2 FQNEAQ (reference sequence). The CDR3 coding sequence is TGTGCCAGCAGCCCCTTCAGCGGGAGTTCCTACGAGCAGTACTTC. Translation: CASSPFSGSSYEQYF.

The V call is TRBV20-1, the J call TRBJ2-7; D is perhaps TRBD2 (6 bases). Trimming took 7 bases from V and 4 from J, leaving 11 bases between them. CDR3 size: 11 residues. CDR1 is DFQATT, CDR2 SNEGSKA, per germline (reference sequence). As DNA, the CDR3 is TGCAGTGTTCGGAGCGGGTACGAGCAGTACTTC. This codes for CSVRSGYEQYF.

This clonotype was detected only a few times. The rearrangement uses TRBV27 and TRBJ1-6, with 7 bases that match TRBD1. V was clipped by 5 bases and J by 4 bases; unmatched bases: 8. The germline V gene encodes CDR1 MNHEY and CDR2 SMNVEV (reference sequence). CDR3 size: 16 residues. The CDR3 DNA reads as TGTGCCAGCAGTCTAATCCCGGGACAGTATAATTCACCCCTCCACTTT. Protein product: CASSLIPGQYNSPLHF.

The V call is TRBV20-1, the J call TRBJ2-1, with unresolved D. Germline V CDR1 and CDR2: DFQATT, SNEGSKA (reference sequence). Trimming took 1 base from V and 8 from J, leaving 12 bases between them. The CDR3 length is 13 residues. The chain's CDR3 is CSARVTGSDEQFF. In DNA form, the CDR3 reads TGCAGTGCTAGAGTGACCGGGTCCGATGAGCAGTTCTTC.

This clonotype was observed at least ten times. The V call is TRBV2, the J call TRBJ2-1; 10 positions match TRBD2. V gave up 5 bases and J gave up 0 bases; unmatched junction bases: 13. Germline V gene data show CDR1 as SNHLY and CDR2 as FYNNEI. CDR3 size: 19 residues. CDR3 residues: CASSPSGTSAQSSYNEQFF. The DNA for the CDR3 is TGTGCCAGCAGTCCCTCGGGGACTAGCGCCCAGAGCTCCTACAATGAGCAGTTCTTC. The whole variable domain, remainder taken from reference TRBV2 and TRBJ2-1, is EPEVTQTPSHQVTQMGQEVILRCVPISNHLYFYWYRQILGQKVEFLVSFYNNEISEKSEIFDDQFSVERPDGSNFTLKIRSTKLEDSAMYFCASSPSGTSAQSSYNEQFFGPGTRLTVL.

A few counts support this clonotype. V usage is TRBV30 and J usage is TRBJ2-7, with 7 bases lining up with TRBD2. V shed 0 bases, J shed 4 bases, and the junction held 6 bases outside the gene matches. The CDR3 is made up of 14 amino acids. Germline lookup yields CDR1 GTSNPN and CDR2 SVGIG (reference sequence). CDR3 sequence: CAWSVAAGAYEQYF. CDR3 bases: TGTGCCTGGAGTGTAGCGGCGGGAGCGTACGAGCAGTACTTC.

With regard to this clonotype: This sequence may be a read error, since a much larger clone differs from it by one base. The chain links TRBV28 to TRBJ2-1, with D possibly matching TRBD2 (6 bases). The V gene's germline CDR1 is MDHEN and CDR2 SYDVKM. V lost 8 bases and J 2 bases, leaving 19 bases between the germline ends. This CDR3 region has 16 residues. DNA for the CDR3: TGTGCCAGCTTACCGGGACGGGGAGGCCCCTACAATGAGCAGTTCTTC. Protein: CASLPGRGGPYNEQFF.

V is TRBV2 and J is TRBJ1-5; perhaps TRBD1 as D (5 bases). CDR1 is SNHLY, CDR2 FYNNEI, per germline. The V end was cut by 4 bases, the J end by 0 bases, with 10 bases between. The CDR3 consists of 15 residues. The CDR3 nucleotides are TGTGCCAGCAGTGGGTTAGGGGCTAGCAATCAGCCCCAGCATTTT. It is translated as CASSGLGASNQPQHF.

With regard to this clonotype: It may be a read error: a sequence one base away is much more abundant. The CDR3 DNA is TGTGCCAGCAGCTTTTCGCGGGATAGGTCCTACGAGCAGTACTTC. Protein: CASSFSRDRSYEQYF. This chain uses TRBV5-6 with TRBJ2-7, with D tentatively TRBD2 (6 bases). V was trimmed by 2 bases and J by 1 base, leaving 13 bases between them. Germline CDR1 and CDR2: SGHDT and YYEEEE. This CDR3 region has 15 residues.

Only a few counts were recorded for this clonotype. The rearrangement uses TRBV5-1 and TRBJ2-3, with 9 bases that match TRBD2. CDR3 length: 14 residues. From germline, CDR1 is SGHRS and CDR2 YFSETQ. Germline trimming cut 4 bases from V and 7 bases from J; bases unmatched to any gene: 7. Here the CDR3 reads CASSPAGGPYTQYF. The CDR3 nucleotides are TGCGCCAGCAGCCCAGCGGGAGGCCCCTATACGCAGTATTTT.

The chain is built from TRBV7-9 and TRBJ2-1, with D possibly TRBD2 on 6 matching bases. Deletions cut 3 bases from V and 6 bases from J, with 15 bases between. The CDR3 consists of 15 residues. Germline CDR1 reads SEHNR; CDR2 reads FQNEAQ (reference sequence). CDR3 amino acids: CASSFGSGEGNEQFF. As DNA, the CDR3 is TGTGCCAGCAGCTTTGGTAGCGGAGAGGGCAATGAGCAGTTCTTC. Together with reference TRBV7-9 and TRBJ2-1, the CDR3 gives the full variable domain: DTGVSQNPRHKITKRGQNVTFRCDPISEHNRLYWYRQTLGQGPEFLTYFQNEAQLEKSRLLSDRFSAERPKGSFSTLEIQRTEQGDSAMYLCASSFGSGEGNEQFFGPGTRLTVL.

This clonotype was seen repeatedly, ten times or more. The rearrangement links TRBV3-1 to TRBJ2-4; TRBD1 is a possible D gene (6 bases). CDR1 LGHDT and CDR2 YNNKEL come from the germline V gene (reference sequence). V was pared by 2 bases and J by 0 bases, with 8 bases between. This CDR3 is built from 15 residues. The chain's CDR3 is CASSQPGEAKNIQYF. The DNA for the CDR3 is TGTGCCAGCAGCCAACCAGGGGAAGCCAAAAACATTCAGTACTTC. The full variable domain, completed using reference TRBV3-1 and TRBJ2-4, is DTAVSQTPKYLVTQMGNDKSIKCEQNLGHDTMYWYKQDSKKFLKIMFSYNNKELIINETVPNRFSPKSPDKAHLNLHINSLELGDSAVYFCASSQPGEAKNIQYFGAGTRLSVL.

This clonotype showed up many times. The V gene is TRBV6-1, the J gene TRBJ1-1; TRBD1 might be the D (6 bases). CDR1 MNHNS and CDR2 SASEGT come from the germline V gene. Trimming took 5 bases from V and 3 from J, leaving 16 bases between them. CDR3 length equals 15 residues. The chain's CDR3 is CASSSRGVPDTEAFF. The DNA for the CDR3 is TGTGCCAGCAGTTCAAGGGGGGTCCCGGACACTGAAGCTTTCTTT.

Ten or more counts support this clonotype. The rearrangement joins TRBV27 to TRBJ2-1; D gene unclear. This CDR3 spans 13 amino acids. V was clipped by 2 bases and J by 4 bases, with 6 bases between them. The germline V gene encodes CDR1 MNHEY and CDR2 SMNVEV (reference sequence). The CDR3 region has the DNA TGTGCCAGCAGTTTAAACTATTACAATGAGCAGTTCTTC. Protein: CASSLNYYNEQFF.

This clonotype showed up just once. CDR3 in DNA: TGTGCCAGCAGCCAAGCCGGGACAGGTGGAGGGGAGCTGTTTTTT. Residues: CASSQAGTGGGELFF. This chain links TRBV3-1 with TRBJ2-2; 8 bases are shared with TRBD1. The CDR3 totals 15 residues. V shed 1 base, J shed 8 bases, and the junction held 6 bases outside the gene matches. The germline CDR1 and CDR2 sequences are LGHDT and YNNKEL (reference sequence).

This clonotype came up many times. The chain recombines TRBV12-3 or TRBV12-4 with TRBJ2-1; D is possibly TRBD1 (5 bases). CDR3 length: 16 amino acids. V was cut by 6 bases and J by 1 base, with 16 bases left in between. The CDR3 bases are TGTGCCAGCAGGGTGGGGCTATCGGATTCCTACAATGAGCAGTTCTTC. Its protein is CASRVGLSDSYNEQFF.

This clonotype has a count of ten or more. V is TRBV20-1 and J is TRBJ1-1; 7 nucleotides agree with TRBD1. The trim removed 4 bases at V and 2 bases at J, leaving 10 bases unmatched. The CDR3 length is 15 residues. In germline, CDR1 is DFQATT, CDR2 SNEGSKA (reference sequence). The CDR3, as DNA: TGCAGTGCTAACCCGCACAGACAGGGTAACACTGAAGCTTTCTTT. This gives the protein CSANPHRQGNTEAFF.

This clonotype was seen only a few times. The V gene is TRBV7-8, the J gene TRBJ2-3; TRBD2 aligns across 12 bases. Losses at the gene ends were 1 base for V and 3 bases for J; bases not matched to a gene: 8. This CDR3 has 18 residues. Germline CDR1 and CDR2: SGHVS and FQNEAQ. CDR3 DNA: TGTGCCAGCAGCTTAGATCCTAGCGGGAGGGCCGGGACAGATACGCAGTATTTT. It codes for CASSLDPSGRAGTDTQYF.

V usage is TRBV5-1 and J usage is TRBJ2-1; D uncertain. The CDR3 spans 16 residues. CDR1 is SGHRS, CDR2 YFSETQ, per germline. The V end lost 0 bases, the J end lost 4 bases, and 14 bases lay between the germline ends. DNA for the CDR3: TGCGCCAGCAGCTTGGGTGACCGGCCCGATTACAATGAGCAGTTCTTC. Its translation is CASSLGDRPDYNEQFF. The full variable domain, with the rest looked up from reference TRBV5-1 and TRBJ2-1, is KAGVTQTPRYLIKTRGQQVTLSCSPISGHRSVSWYQQTPGQGLQFLFEYFSETQRNKGNFPGRFSGRQFSNSRSEMNVSTLELGDSALYLCASSLGDRPDYNEQFFGPGTRLTVL.

This clonotype was seen repeatedly, ten times or more. The chain recombines TRBV28 with TRBJ2-3; 7 bases align to TRBD2. Trimming removed 5 bases from V and 8 bases from J; junction bases left unmatched: 7. The CDR3 sequence is 13 residues long. In germline, CDR1 is MDHEN, CDR2 SYDVKM. The CDR3 loop is CASSPHWEGTQYF. CDR3 sequence (DNA): TGTGCCAGCAGTCCCCACTGGGAGGGTACGCAGTATTTT.

This clonotype was counted a few times. The chain links TRBV7-8 to TRBJ2-2; 9 bases map to TRBD2. After removal of 3 bases from V and 6 bases from J, the junction contained 5 bases not matched to a gene. The CDR3 runs to 15 residues. From germline, CDR1 is SGHVS and CDR2 FQNEAQ. CDR3 residues: CASSFVVAGAGELFF. The DNA for the CDR3 is TGTGCCAGCAGCTTTGTGGTAGCGGGAGCCGGGGAGCTGTTTTTT.

This clonotype was seen repeatedly, ten times or more. The chain links TRBV6-2 or TRBV6-3 to TRBJ2-1; D may be TRBD2 (6 bases). The J call is doubtful: the DNA matches TRBJ2-7 better. The CDR3 loop spans 14 amino acids. Germline-derived CDR1 and CDR2 are MNHEY and SVGEGT. The CDR3 DNA sequence: TGTGCCAGCAGTTACGGCGGGGCGGTGAATGAGCAGTACTTC. As protein: CASSYGGAVNEQYF.

This clonotype turned up a few times. This chain uses TRBV6-5 with TRBJ2-3; maybe TRBD1 (5 bases). The germline CDR1 and CDR2 sequences are MNHEY and SVGAGI. V was pared by 2 bases and J by 5 bases, with 11 bases between. The CDR3 has 14 residues. The CDR3 region is CASSYGAGGDTQYF. The CDR3 DNA reads as TGTGCCAGCAGTTACGGGGCTGGTGGAGATACGCAGTATTTT.